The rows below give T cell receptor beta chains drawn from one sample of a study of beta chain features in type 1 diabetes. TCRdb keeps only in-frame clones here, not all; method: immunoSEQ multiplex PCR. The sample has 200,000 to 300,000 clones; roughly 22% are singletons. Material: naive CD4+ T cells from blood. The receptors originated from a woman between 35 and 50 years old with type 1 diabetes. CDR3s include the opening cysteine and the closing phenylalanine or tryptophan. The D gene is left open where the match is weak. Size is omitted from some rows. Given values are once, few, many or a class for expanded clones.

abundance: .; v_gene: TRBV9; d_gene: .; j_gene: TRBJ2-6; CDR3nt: TGTGCCAGCAAGCCGAACTCTGGGGCCAACGTCCTGACTTTC; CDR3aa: CASKPNSGANVLTF
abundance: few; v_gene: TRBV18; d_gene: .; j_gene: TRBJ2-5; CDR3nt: TGTGCCAGCTCACCCCGACAGCGCCAAGAGACCCAGTACTTC; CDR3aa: CASSPRQRQETQYF
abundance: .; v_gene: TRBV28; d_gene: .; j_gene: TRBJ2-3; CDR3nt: TGTGCCAGCAGTCCTCCGGGGTCGACAGATACGCAGTATTTT; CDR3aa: CASSPPGSTDTQYF
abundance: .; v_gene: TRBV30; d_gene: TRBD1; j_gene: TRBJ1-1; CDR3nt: TGTGCCTGGAGTCCAGGGGGCACTGAAGCTTTCTTT; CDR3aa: CAWSPGGTEAFF
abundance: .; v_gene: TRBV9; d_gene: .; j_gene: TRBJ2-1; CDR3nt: TGTGCCAGCAGCGTAGGTCGGGGGTCCTACAATGAGCAGTTCTTC; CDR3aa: CASSVGRGSYNEQFF
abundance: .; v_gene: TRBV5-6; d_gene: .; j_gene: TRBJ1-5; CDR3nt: TGTGCCAGCAGCTTTTGGAGTGGTGGCTTCCAGCCCCAGCATTTT; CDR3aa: CASSFWSGGFQPQHF
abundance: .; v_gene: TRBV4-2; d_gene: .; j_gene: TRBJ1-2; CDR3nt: TGTGCCAGCAGCCAAGGACAGGCTGGGGGCTACACCTTC; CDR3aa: CASSQGQAGGYTF
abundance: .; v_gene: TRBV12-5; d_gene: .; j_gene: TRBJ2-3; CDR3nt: TGTGCTAGTGCCGGGAGCACAGATACGCAGTATTTT; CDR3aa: CASAGSTDTQYF
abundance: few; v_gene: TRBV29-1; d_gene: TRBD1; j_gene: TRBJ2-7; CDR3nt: TGCAGCGCCCGGGACAGGACTTCCTACGAGCAGTACTTC; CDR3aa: CSARDRTSYEQYF
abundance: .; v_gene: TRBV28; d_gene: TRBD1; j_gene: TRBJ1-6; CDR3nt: TGTGCCAGCAGTCCTCCGGGACAGGGTGGTAATTCACCCCTCCACTTT; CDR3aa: CASSPPGQGGNSPLHF
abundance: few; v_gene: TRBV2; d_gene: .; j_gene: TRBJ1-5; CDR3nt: TGTGCCAGCAACGGCGGGAGGAGGGTGAGCAATCAGCCCCAGCATTTT; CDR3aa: CASNGGRRVSNQPQHF
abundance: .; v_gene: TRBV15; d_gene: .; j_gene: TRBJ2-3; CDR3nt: TGTGCCACCAGCAGAGAAGCGGCTAGCACAGATACGCAGTATTTT; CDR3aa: CATSREAASTDTQYF
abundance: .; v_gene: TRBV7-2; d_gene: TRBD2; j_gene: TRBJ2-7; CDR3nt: TGTGCCAGCAGCTTTTCCGACCTCCGGGGGGGGGAGCAGTACTTC; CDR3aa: CASSFSDLRGGEQYF
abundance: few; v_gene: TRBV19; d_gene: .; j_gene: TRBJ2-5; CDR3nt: TGTGCCAGTAGTGAGGGGGACGAAGAGACCCAGTACTTC; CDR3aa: CASSEGDEETQYF
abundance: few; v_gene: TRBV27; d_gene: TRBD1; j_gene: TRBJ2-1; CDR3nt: TGTGCCAGCAAGATGACAGGGGGTGGTGGAAATGAGCAGTTCTTC; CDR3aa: CASKMTGGGGNEQFF
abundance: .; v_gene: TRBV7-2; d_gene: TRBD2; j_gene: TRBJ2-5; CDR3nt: TGTGCCAGCAGCCCCCAAGAGCGGGGGGTGGCCCAGTACTTC; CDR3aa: CASSPQERGVAQYF
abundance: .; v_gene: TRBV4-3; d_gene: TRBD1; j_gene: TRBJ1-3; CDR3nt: TGCGCCAGCAGCCCCGATCCCGGGACAGGGACCTCTGGAAACACCATATATTTT; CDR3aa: CASSPDPGTGTSGNTIYF
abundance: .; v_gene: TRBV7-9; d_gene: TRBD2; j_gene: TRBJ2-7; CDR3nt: TGTGCCAGCAGCTGGACTAGCGTCTACGAGCAGTACTTC; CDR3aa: CASSWTSVYEQYF
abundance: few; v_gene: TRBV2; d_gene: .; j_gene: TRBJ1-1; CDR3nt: TGTGCCCAAGCGGAGGGCACTGAAGCTTTCTTT; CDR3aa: CAQAEGTEAFF
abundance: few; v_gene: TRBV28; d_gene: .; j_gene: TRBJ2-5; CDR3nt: TGTGCCAGCAGTGGAACGGGTCTCCCGGCCCAAGAGACCCAGTACTTC; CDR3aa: CASSGTGLPAQETQYF
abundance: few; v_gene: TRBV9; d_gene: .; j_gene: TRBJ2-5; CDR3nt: TGTGCCAGCAGCAGGGGCGTAATACAACAAGAGACCCAGTACTTC; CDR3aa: CASSRGVIQQETQYF
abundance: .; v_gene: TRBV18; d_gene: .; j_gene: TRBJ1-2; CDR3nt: TGTGCCAGCTCACCACAGCAGGAATTCTATGGCTACACCTTC; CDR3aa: CASSPQQEFYGYTF
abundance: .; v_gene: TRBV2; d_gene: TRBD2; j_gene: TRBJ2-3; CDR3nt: TGTGCCAGCAGTCTAAGCGGGGGGTACACAGATACGCAGTATTTT; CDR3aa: CASSLSGGYTDTQYF
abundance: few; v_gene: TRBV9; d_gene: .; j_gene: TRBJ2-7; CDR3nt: TGTGCCAGCAGCGTAGAACCGGACAGCGTCACCGAGCAGTACTTC; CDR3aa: CASSVEPDSVTEQYF
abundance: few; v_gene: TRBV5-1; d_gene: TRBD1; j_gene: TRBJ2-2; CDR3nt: TGCGCCAGCAGCTCCACTTTGGACAGGGGCACCGGGGAGCTGTTTTTT; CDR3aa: CASSSTLDRGTGELFF
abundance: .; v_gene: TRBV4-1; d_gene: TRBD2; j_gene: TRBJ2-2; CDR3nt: TGCGCCAGCAGCCAAGAAAGGGCACTAGCGGGACTACCAGGGGACACCGGGGAGCTGTTTTTT; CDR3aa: CASSQERALAGLPGDTGELFF
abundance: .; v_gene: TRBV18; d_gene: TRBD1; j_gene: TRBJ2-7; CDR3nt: TGTGCCAGCTCACCGCTATCCGGGACAGGGGGCGCGGAGTACTTC; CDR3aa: CASSPLSGTGGAEYF
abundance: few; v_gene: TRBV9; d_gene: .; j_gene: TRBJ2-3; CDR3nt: TGTGCCAGCAGCGTTGGAGTGCCAGATACGCAGTATTTT; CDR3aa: CASSVGVPDTQYF
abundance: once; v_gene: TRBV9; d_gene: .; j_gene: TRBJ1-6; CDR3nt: TGTGCCAGCAGCGCGTCCGTTATACAGGATTCACCCCTCCACTTT; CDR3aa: CASSASVIQDSPLHF
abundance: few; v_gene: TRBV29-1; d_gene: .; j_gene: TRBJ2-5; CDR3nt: TGCAGCGTTCGCGGACAGCAAGAGACCCAGTACTTC; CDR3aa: CSVRGQQETQYF
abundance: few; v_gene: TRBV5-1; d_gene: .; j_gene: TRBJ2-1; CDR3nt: TGCGCCAGCAGTTACGGGAGCTCCTACAATGAGCAGTTCTTC; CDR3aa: CASSYGSSYNEQFF
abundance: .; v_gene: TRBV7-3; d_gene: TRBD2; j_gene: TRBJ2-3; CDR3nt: TGTGCCAGCAGCTCCCTTGGGGCGGGAGTGGCTGATACGCAGTATTTT; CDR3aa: CASSSLGAGVADTQYF
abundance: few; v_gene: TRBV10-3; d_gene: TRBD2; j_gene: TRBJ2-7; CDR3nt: TGTGCCATCAGAAGTGCGGCCAGCGGGAGAGCCGAGCAGTACTTC; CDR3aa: CAIRSAASGRAEQYF
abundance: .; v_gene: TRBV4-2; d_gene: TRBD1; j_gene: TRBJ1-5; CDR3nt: TGTGCCAGCAGCCAAGAAGCCGGGACAGCCCAGCCCCAGCATTTT; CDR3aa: CASSQEAGTAQPQHF
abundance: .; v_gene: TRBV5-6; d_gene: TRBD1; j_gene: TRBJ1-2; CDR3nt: TGTGCCAGCAGCCTACAGGGGGCAGTGGGTTATGGCTACACCTTC; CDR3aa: CASSLQGAVGYGYTF
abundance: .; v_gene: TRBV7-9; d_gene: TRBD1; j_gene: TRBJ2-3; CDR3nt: TGTGCCAGCAGCCCACAGGGGCCAGATACGCAGTATTTT; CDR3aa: CASSPQGPDTQYF
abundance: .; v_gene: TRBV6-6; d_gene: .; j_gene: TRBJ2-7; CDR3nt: TGTGCCAGCAGTTACTCAGACATCCGCGGGGACGAGCAGTACTTC; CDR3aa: CASSYSDIRGDEQYF
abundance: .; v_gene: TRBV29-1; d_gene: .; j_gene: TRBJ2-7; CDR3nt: TGCAGCGTTGTCTATCAGGGTAAAGGCTACGAGCAGTACTTC; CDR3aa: CSVVYQGKGYEQYF
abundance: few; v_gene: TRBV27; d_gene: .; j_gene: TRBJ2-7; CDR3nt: TGTGCCAGCAGCCTGGGGGCGCGGTCCTACGAGCAGTACTTC; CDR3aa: CASSLGARSYEQYF
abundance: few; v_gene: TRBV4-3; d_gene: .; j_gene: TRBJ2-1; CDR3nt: TGCGCCAGCAGTCCCCTTGGGCTCCTCGACGATGAGCAGTTCTTC; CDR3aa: CASSPLGLLDDEQFF
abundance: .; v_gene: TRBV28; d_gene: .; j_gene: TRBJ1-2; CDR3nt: TGTGCCAGCAGTTGGACACTTAGCTATGGCTACACCTTC; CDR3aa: CASSWTLSYGYTF
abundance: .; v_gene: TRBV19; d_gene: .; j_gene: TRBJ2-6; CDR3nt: TGTGCCAGTAGTAGCTACGGGGTTGGGGCCAACGTCCTGACTTTC; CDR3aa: CASSSYGVGANVLTF
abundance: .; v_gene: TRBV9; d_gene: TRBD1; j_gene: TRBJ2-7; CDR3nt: TGTGCCAGCAGCGTTGGGACAGCGAGCAACGAGCAGTACTTC; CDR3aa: CASSVGTASNEQYF
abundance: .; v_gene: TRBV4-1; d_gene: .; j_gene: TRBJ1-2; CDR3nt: TGCGCCAGCAGCCAAGGCCAGGGATCTGGCTACACCTTC; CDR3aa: CASSQGQGSGYTF
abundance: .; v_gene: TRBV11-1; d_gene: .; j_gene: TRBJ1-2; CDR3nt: TGTGCCAGCAGCTTGGGCTTCTCCTATGGCTACACCTTC; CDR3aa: CASSLGFSYGYTF
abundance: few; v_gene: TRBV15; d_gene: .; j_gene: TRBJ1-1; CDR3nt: TGTGCCACCAGCAGGGGGGCCCGGCCCCTTTTCTTT; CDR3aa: CATSRGARPLFF
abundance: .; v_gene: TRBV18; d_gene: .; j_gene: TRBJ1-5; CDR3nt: TGTGCCAGCTCACCGACTGATGATCAGCCCCAGCATTTT; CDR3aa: CASSPTDDQPQHF
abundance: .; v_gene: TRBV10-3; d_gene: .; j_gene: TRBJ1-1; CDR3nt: TGTGCCATACAGGGAGTGATGAACACTGAAGCTTTCTTT; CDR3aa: CAIQGVMNTEAFF
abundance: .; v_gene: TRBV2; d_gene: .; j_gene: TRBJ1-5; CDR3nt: TGTGCCAGCAGTGAAGGGCAGGCTCATCAGCCCCAGCATTTT; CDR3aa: CASSEGQAHQPQHF
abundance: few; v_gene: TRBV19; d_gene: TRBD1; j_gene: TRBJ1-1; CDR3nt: TGTGCCACCTCAAGGGACCGGGACAGGGGCCCTGAAGCTTTCTTT; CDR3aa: CATSRDRDRGPEAFF